Listed below are T cell receptor beta chains from one sample, sequenced in a study of control samples from healthy donors and cancer patients. Clones were read by immunoSEQ multiplex PCR, and TCRdb kept only the in-frame ones, dropping some. The data show about 160,000 clones, roughly 90% seen once. Sequences were obtained from blood. The receptors were sampled from a man in his thirties or forties in good health. The CDR3 runs from the conserved cysteine through the conserved F or W. Each record gives: CDR3 protein, CDR3 DNA, CDR3 length, D gene, J gene, clone size, V gene. D genes are given only for firm matches. The size field is filled for only some rows; it gives once, few, many or a size class.

CDR3aa: CASSVEGRDNEQFF
CDR3nt: TGTGCCAGCAGCGTAGAGGGCAGGGACAATGAGCAGTTCTTC
len: 14
d_gene: .
j_gene: TRBJ2-1
abundance: .
v_gene: TRBV9

CDR3aa: CASGGYTDTQYF
CDR3nt: TGTGCCAGCGGGGGGTACACAGATACGCAGTATTTT
len: 12
d_gene: .
j_gene: TRBJ2-3
abundance: .
v_gene: TRBV27

CDR3aa: CASSLEGPGTLHF
CDR3nt: TGCGCCAGCAGCTTGGAAGGCCCGGGAACCCTCCACTTT
len: 13
d_gene: .
j_gene: TRBJ1-6
abundance: .
v_gene: TRBV5-1

CDR3aa: CASTRTGNEQFF
CDR3nt: TGTGCCAGCACCCGAACAGGGAACGAGCAGTTCTTC
len: 12
d_gene: .
j_gene: TRBJ2-1
abundance: .
v_gene: TRBV6-5

CDR3aa: CASSEQVVSYEQYF
CDR3nt: TGTGCCAGTAGTGAACAAGTAGTATCCTACGAGCAGTACTTC
len: 14
d_gene: .
j_gene: TRBJ2-7
abundance: .
v_gene: TRBV19

CDR3aa: CASSQRAKDATNEKLFF
CDR3nt: TGTGCCAGCAGTCAGAGGGCCAAAGATGCAACTAATGAAAAACTGTTTTTT
len: 17
d_gene: .
j_gene: TRBJ1-4
abundance: .
v_gene: TRBV25-1

CDR3aa: CASSPMGPPYNEQFF
CDR3nt: TGTGCCAGCAGCCCGATGGGGCCTCCCTACAATGAGCAGTTCTTC
len: 15
d_gene: .
j_gene: TRBJ2-1
abundance: .
v_gene: TRBV7-2

CDR3aa: CASSVFQNGGTDTQYF
CDR3nt: TGTGCCAGCAGCGTATTTCAGAACGGGGGAACAGATACGCAGTATTTT
len: 16
d_gene: .
j_gene: TRBJ2-3
abundance: .
v_gene: TRBV9

CDR3aa: CASSTGQGTDTQYF
CDR3nt: TGCGCCAGCAGCACCGGACAAGGCACAGATACGCAGTATTTT
len: 14
d_gene: .
j_gene: TRBJ2-3
abundance: .
v_gene: TRBV5-1

CDR3aa: CATSRDAVSGLSSGNTIYF
CDR3nt: TGTGCCACCAGCAGAGATGCCGTATCAGGGCTAAGTTCTGGAAACACCATATATTTT
len: 19
d_gene: .
j_gene: TRBJ1-3
abundance: few
v_gene: TRBV15

CDR3aa: CASMDQPQHF
CDR3nt: TGTGCCAGCATGGATCAGCCCCAGCATTTT
len: 10
d_gene: .
j_gene: TRBJ1-5
abundance: .
v_gene: TRBV6-4

CDR3aa: CASSVGTGFQPQHF
CDR3nt: TGTGCCAGCAGCGTAGGGACAGGATTTCAGCCCCAGCATTTT
len: 14
d_gene: TRBD1
j_gene: TRBJ1-5
abundance: .
v_gene: TRBV9

CDR3aa: CASTRSRGIANTGELFF
CDR3nt: TGTGCCAGCACTCGGAGCAGGGGAATCGCGAACACCGGGGAGCTGTTTTTT
len: 17
d_gene: .
j_gene: TRBJ2-2
abundance: .
v_gene: TRBV6-6

CDR3aa: CASSGGRDYGYTF
CDR3nt: TGTGCCAGCAGTGGGGGCAGGGACTATGGCTACACCTTC
len: 13
d_gene: .
j_gene: TRBJ1-2
abundance: .
v_gene: TRBV6-4

CDR3aa: CASSPSGRGDNEKLFF
CDR3nt: TGTGCCAGCAGCCCATCCGGCCGGGGGGATAATGAAAAACTGTTTTTT
len: 16
d_gene: .
j_gene: TRBJ1-4
abundance: .
v_gene: TRBV4-2

CDR3aa: CASSLKRLQRETQYF
CDR3nt: TGTGCCAGCAGCCTAAAGCGCCTTCAGCGGGAGACCCAGTACTTC
len: 15
d_gene: .
j_gene: TRBJ2-5
abundance: .
v_gene: TRBV3-1/TRBV3-2

CDR3aa: CASSQEGGPGGGYTF
CDR3nt: TGTGCCAGCAGCCAAGAGGGGGGACCCGGAGGAGGCTACACCTTC
len: 15
d_gene: .
j_gene: TRBJ1-2
abundance: .
v_gene: TRBV3-1/TRBV3-2

CDR3aa: CASSRLAGGPVGELFF
CDR3nt: TGTGCCAGCAGCCGACTAGCGGGAGGGCCCGTCGGGGAGCTGTTTTTT
len: 16
d_gene: TRBD2
j_gene: TRBJ2-2
abundance: .
v_gene: TRBV28

CDR3aa: CASGSANTQYF
CDR3nt: TGTGCCAGCGGGAGTGCAAATACGCAGTATTTT
len: 11
d_gene: .
j_gene: TRBJ2-3
abundance: many
v_gene: TRBV28

CDR3aa: CASSYNDGRADNEQFF
CDR3nt: TGTGCCAGCAGTTATAATGACGGGAGGGCCGACAATGAGCAGTTCTTC
len: 16
d_gene: TRBD2
j_gene: TRBJ2-1
abundance: .
v_gene: TRBV6-5

CDR3aa: CASSSQGLGSGEQFF
CDR3nt: TGTGCCAGCAGTTCTCAGGGACTAGGGTCGGGTGAGCAGTTCTTC
len: 15
d_gene: TRBD2
j_gene: TRBJ2-1
abundance: few
v_gene: TRBV6-5

CDR3aa: CASSQGGLARNEQYF
CDR3nt: TGTGCCAGCAGCCAAGGGGGACTAGCCAGGAACGAGCAGTACTTC
len: 15
d_gene: TRBD2
j_gene: TRBJ2-7
abundance: .
v_gene: TRBV27

CDR3aa: CASLREVNDEQYF
CDR3nt: TGTGCCAGCCTTCGGGAAGTAAACGACGAGCAGTACTTC
len: 13
d_gene: .
j_gene: TRBJ2-7
abundance: .
v_gene: TRBV6-5

CDR3aa: CRVRTDYGYTF
CDR3nt: TGCAGGGTCAGGACTGACTATGGCTACACCTTC
len: 11
d_gene: .
j_gene: TRBJ1-2
abundance: .
v_gene: TRBV29-1

CDR3aa: CASSVVSGQGDTQYF
CDR3nt: TGTGCCAGCAGCGTAGTCTCGGGACAGGGAGATACGCAGTATTTT
len: 15
d_gene: TRBD1
j_gene: TRBJ2-3
abundance: .
v_gene: TRBV9

CDR3aa: CASSDGFNGYTF
CDR3nt: TGTGCCAGCAGTGACGGATTCAATGGCTACACCTTC
len: 12
d_gene: .
j_gene: TRBJ1-2
abundance: .
v_gene: TRBV6-1

CDR3aa: CASSLRYQETQYF
CDR3nt: TGTGCCAGCAGCCTACGGTACCAAGAGACCCAGTACTTC
len: 13
d_gene: .
j_gene: TRBJ2-5
abundance: .
v_gene: TRBV7-8

CDR3aa: CAISGVRAGVATQYF
CDR3nt: TGTGCCATCAGTGGGGTCCGAGCGGGAGTCGCTACGCAGTATTTT
len: 15
d_gene: TRBD2
j_gene: TRBJ2-3
abundance: .
v_gene: TRBV10-3

CDR3aa: CASSVESGGYEQFF
CDR3nt: TGTGCCAGCAGCGTCGAGAGCGGGGGCTATGAGCAGTTCTTC
len: 14
d_gene: TRBD2
j_gene: TRBJ2-1
abundance: .
v_gene: TRBV9

CDR3aa: CASTNRGGEKLFF
CDR3nt: TGTGCCAGCACCAATCGTGGGGGGGAAAAACTGTTTTTT
len: 13
d_gene: .
j_gene: TRBJ1-4
abundance: .
v_gene: TRBV7-9

CDR3aa: CASSQEGARQMNTEAFF
CDR3nt: TGTGCCAGCAGCCAAGAAGGTGCCAGACAAATGAACACTGAAGCTTTCTTT
len: 17
d_gene: .
j_gene: TRBJ1-1
abundance: .
v_gene: TRBV14

CDR3aa: CASSRKGPLNYGYTF
CDR3nt: TGCGCCAGCAGTCGGAAGGGCCCACTAAACTATGGCTACACCTTC
len: 15
d_gene: .
j_gene: TRBJ1-2
abundance: .
v_gene: TRBV23-1

CDR3aa: CASSQGGNNQPQHF
CDR3nt: TGTGCCAGCAGTCAAGGGGGTAACAATCAGCCCCAGCATTTT
len: 14
d_gene: .
j_gene: TRBJ1-5
abundance: .
v_gene: TRBV28